Presented here are 24 T cell receptor beta chains from one specimen sequenced in a study of blood T cell repertoires in COVID-19. The assay was immunoSEQ multiplex PCR, and TCRdb's table has in-frame clones only and misses some. Seen here are around 220,000 clones, more than 75% observed once, and the top ten hold 1.5% to 2%. Sample: peripheral blood. All receptors come from a man in his forties with active or convalescent COVID-19.

The chain carries TRBV7-2 and TRBJ2-3, with TRBD2 as a possible D gene (6 bases). V was cut by 1 base and J by 2 bases, with 10 bases left in between. Germline loops: CDR1 SGHTA, CDR2 FQGNSA. The CDR3 consists of 15 residues. DNA for the CDR3: TGTGCCAGCAGCTTAGACTGGGGGGACACAGATACGCAGTATTTT. Amino acid sequence: CASSLDWGDTDTQYF. The complete variable domain, with remaining parts taken from reference TRBV7-2 and TRBJ2-3, reads GAGVSQSPSNKVTEKGKDVELRCDPISGHTALYWYRQSLGQGLEFLIYFQGNSAPDKSGLPSDRFSAERTGGSVSTLTIQRTQQEDSAVYLCASSLDWGDTDTQYFGPGTRLTVL.

DNA for the CDR3: TGTGCCAGCAGTTATGCGGGCCAGCAGTACTTC. Its protein is CASSYAGQQYF. The V gene is TRBV6-5, the J gene TRBJ2-7; tentative D call: TRBD2 (5 bases). V lost 3 bases and J lost 8, with 8 bases in between. CDR1 is MNHEY and CDR2 is SVGAGI in the germline V gene. The CDR3 sequence is 11 residues long.

The chain uses TRBV5-4 and TRBJ2-2; 9 bases align to TRBD1. From germline, CDR1 is SGHNT and CDR2 YYREEE (reference sequence). This CDR3 contains 14 residues. V lost 4 bases to trimming and J lost 9 bases; unmatched junction nucleotides: 7. CDR3 loop: CASSETGGVRELFF. CDR3 DNA: TGTGCCAGCAGCGAGACAGGGGGGGTTCGGGAGCTGTTTTTT.

V and J are TRBV27 and TRBJ2-7; D remains ambiguous. The V end lost 0 bases, the J end lost 5 bases, and 8 bases lay between the germline ends. The CDR3 extends over 13 amino acids. Germline V gene lookup returns CDR1 MNHEY and CDR2 SMNVEV (reference sequence). The CDR3 loop reads CASSLSSSHEQYF. The CDR3, as DNA: TGTGCCAGCAGTTTATCGAGTAGCCACGAGCAGTACTTC.

The chain links TRBV5-1 to TRBJ2-2, with D maybe TRBD1 (6 bases). CDR3 length equals 16 residues. Germline loops: CDR1 SGHRS, CDR2 YFSETQ. V was cut by 1 base and J by 1 base, with 11 bases left in between. The CDR3 nucleotides read TGCGCCAGCAGCTTGCTGGGGACACAGAACACCGGGGAGCTGTTTTTT. Translating it yields CASSLLGTQNTGELFF.

The J gene is TRBJ2-1, the V gene TRBV28; 12 bases agree with TRBD2. CDR1 and CDR2 from the germline V gene are MDHEN and SYDVKM. V gave up 6 bases and J gave up 0 bases; unmatched junction bases: 3. The CDR3 covers 16 residues. In DNA form, the CDR3 reads TGTGCCAGCAGCCGACTAGCGGGAGTCTCCTACAATGAGCAGTTCTTC. It yields the protein CASSRLAGVSYNEQFF.

This clone has more than one count but fewer than ten. The chain recombines TRBV27 with TRBJ2-2; no definite D call. CDR1 is MNHEY and CDR2 is SMNVEV in the germline V gene (reference sequence). The CDR3 is made up of 14 amino acids. Trimming cost V 3 bases and J 3 bases, with 8 bases left between them. This CDR3 reads CASSFTVYTGELFF. The CDR3 bases are TGTGCCAGCAGTTTTACGGTCTACACCGGGGAGCTGTTTTTT.

The gene calls are TRBV28 and TRBJ1-5; 11 bases map to TRBD1. Germline CDR1 reads MDHEN; CDR2 reads SYDVKM. CDR3 length equals 18 residues. V was pared by 3 bases and J by 10 bases, with 17 bases of the junction left unmatched. The CDR3 DNA reads TGTGCCAGCAGTTTGATCGGGACAGGGGGAGGAAGATCAATCCCCCAGCATTTT. Encoded protein: CASSLIGTGGGRSIPQHF.

The chain carries TRBV3-1 (or the pseudogene TRBV3-2) and TRBJ2-7, with TRBD2 matching over 10 bases. Germline-derived CDR1 and CDR2 are LGHDT and YNNKEL (reference sequence). This CDR3 spans 14 amino acids. V shed 1 base, J shed 5 bases, and the junction held 2 bases outside the gene matches. The CDR3 nucleotides read TGTGCCAGCAGCCAAGCTAGCGGGGGAAACGAGCAGTACTTC. The encoded protein is CASSQASGGNEQYF.

A single count supports this clone. The rearrangement links TRBV27 to TRBJ2-1; D is possibly TRBD2 (6 bases). Germline lookup yields CDR1 MNHEY and CDR2 SMNVEV (reference sequence). This CDR3 comprises 15 residues. Trimming pared 4 bases from V and 5 bases from J, leaving 15 bases between. Here the CDR3 reads CASSSTGVGDNEQFF. CDR3 nucleotides: TGTGCCAGCAGTTCTACGGGGGTCGGGGACAATGAGCAGTTCTTC.

The chain couples TRBV6-6 to TRBJ2-6, with D possibly TRBD1 on 5 matching bases. Germline values: CDR1 MNHNY, CDR2 SVGAGI (reference sequence). Trimming removed 4 bases at V and 2 bases at J, with 9 bases between. This CDR3 region has 15 residues. CDR3 sequence reads: CASSSAGPGANVLTF. CDR3 bases: TGTGCCAGCAGTTCCGCAGGGCCTGGGGCCAACGTCCTGACTTTC.

The chain links TRBV19 to TRBJ2-7; possible D gene TRBD1, 7 bases. V gave up 6 bases and J gave up 1 base, with 16 bases separating them. This CDR3 is 15 amino acids long. Germline loops: CDR1 LNHDA, CDR2 SQIVND (reference sequence). In DNA, the CDR3 is TGTGCCAGTAGCCTAGGACAGGAGGGGTCCTACGAGCAGTACTTC. Protein product: CASSLGQEGSYEQYF. Using reference TRBV19 and TRBJ2-7 for the parts outside the CDR3, the full variable domain is DGGITQSPKYLFRKEGQNVTLSCEQNLNHDAMYWYRQDPGQGLRLIYYSQIVNDFQKGDIAEGYSVSREKKESFPLTVTSAQKNPTAFYLCASSLGQEGSYEQYFGPGTRLTVT.

This clone has just one count. This chain links TRBV6-5 with TRBJ1-5; 8 bases align to TRBD1. The CDR3 length is 14 residues. V trimming: 6 bases; J trimming: 2 bases; junction bases outside the gene matches: 3. Germline CDR1 reads MNHEY; CDR2 reads SVGAGI. The CDR3 nucleotides are TGTGCCAGCAGGACAGGGGAAGGCAATCAGCCCCAGCATTTT. This gives the protein CASRTGEGNQPQHF.

The chain has TRBV2 and TRBJ2-7, with a possible D match to TRBD1 (6 bases). Germline CDR1 is SNHLY and CDR2 is FYNNEI. The CDR3 is made up of 15 amino acids. V was shortened by 4 bases and J by 4 bases, with 17 bases between the two germline ends. The CDR3 reads CASSGTVAEPYEQYF. The CDR3, as DNA: TGTGCCAGCAGTGGGACAGTAGCCGAACCTTACGAGCAGTACTTC. The variable domain in full, with the rest retrieved from reference TRBV2 and TRBJ2-7, is EPEVTQTPSHQVTQMGQEVILRCVPISNHLYFYWYRQILGQKVEFLVSFYNNEISEKSEIFDDQFSVERPDGSNFTLKIRSTKLEDSAMYFCASSGTVAEPYEQYFGPGTRLTVT.

The CDR3 sequence: CASSLNRGGNTEAFF. CDR3 sequence (DNA): TGTGCCAGCAGCTTAAACAGGGGTGGGAACACTGAAGCTTTCTTT. This sequence joins TRBV11-2 and TRBJ1-1; 7 nucleotides agree with TRBD1. Germline CDR1 reads SGHAT; CDR2 reads FQNNGV. V was pared by 2 bases and J by 1 base, with 4 bases of the junction left unmatched. The CDR3 runs to 15 residues.

The rearrangement uses TRBV3-1 (or the pseudogene TRBV3-2) and TRBJ2-7; D gene ambiguous. V lost 3 bases and J lost 0, with 15 bases in between. The germline V gene encodes CDR1 LGHDT and CDR2 YNNKEL (reference sequence). The CDR3 is made up of 16 amino acids. The CDR3 nucleotides read TGTGCCAGCAGCCAGCTTGGCCAGGCAAGCTCCTACGAGCAGTACTTC. This gives the protein CASSQLGQASSYEQYF.

This clone was found a few times. The CDR3 coding sequence is TGTGCCAGCAGCGCAGCGGACAGTTCCTACGAGCAGTACTTC. Encoded protein: CASSAADSSYEQYF. The chain uses TRBV9 and TRBJ2-7; D is possibly TRBD1 (6 bases). This CDR3 has 14 amino acids. Germline V gene sequence: CDR1 SGDLS, CDR2 YYNGEE. The ends were cut back, 3 bases at V and 1 base at J, with 11 bases in the middle.

The chain recombines TRBV12-5 with TRBJ1-5; the D gene is possibly TRBD1 (5 bases). Between the trimmed V and J ends, which lost 6 bases and 5 bases, there was a span of 14 bases. Looked up from germline, CDR1 is LGHNT and CDR2 is FRNRAP. This CDR3 contains 14 residues. The CDR3 reads CASGQTGVDQPQHF. CDR3 bases: TGTGCTAGTGGGCAAACGGGGGTAGATCAGCCCCAGCATTTT.

The rearrangement links TRBV13 to TRBJ2-3, with 13 bases matching TRBD2. J gave up 0 bases and V 6 bases, and 6 bases lay outside the gene matches. Germline V CDR1 and CDR2: PRHDT, FYEKMQ (reference sequence). This CDR3 has 17 residues. The CDR3 bases are TGTGCCAGCAGGTCAACTAGCGGGGGGGCTAGCACAGATACGCAGTATTTT. This translates into CASRSTSGGASTDTQYF.

V usage is TRBV27 and J usage is TRBJ1-5, with TRBD1 identical over 10 bases. Trimming removed 8 bases from V and 5 bases from J; junction bases left unmatched: 9. There are 15 residues in the CDR3. Germline CDR1 and CDR2: MNHEY and SMNVEV (reference sequence). Here the CDR3 DNA reads TGTGCCAGCCGACTAGGGACAGGGGACTATCAGCCCCAGCATTTT. Translation gives CASRLGTGDYQPQHF.

The chain couples TRBV19 to TRBJ1-6, with 9 bases fitting TRBD1. V trimming: 5 bases; J trimming: 8 bases; junction bases outside the gene matches: 10. The germline CDR1 and CDR2 sequences are LNHDA and SQIVND (reference sequence). CDR3 length: 16 amino acids. The DNA for the CDR3 is TGTGCCAGTAGTTTCGACCGGGACAGGGTTTATTCACCCCTCCACTTT. Translation gives CASSFDRDRVYSPLHF.

The CDR3 loop is CASGRDPGQGGNTEAFF. The CDR3 DNA follows: TGTGCCAGCGGCCGAGATCCGGGACAGGGAGGGAACACTGAAGCTTTCTTT. The chain is built from TRBV2 and TRBJ1-1, with 9 bases matching TRBD1. This CDR3 comprises 17 residues. Germline trimming cut 8 bases from V and 1 base from J; bases unmatched to any gene: 14. Germline CDR1 SNHLY, CDR2 FYNNEI.

This chain connects TRBV12-3 or TRBV12-4 to TRBJ1-2; possible D gene TRBD1, 6 bases. The CDR3 is 12 amino acids. Trimming shortened V by 2 bases and J by 8 bases, and 9 bases separated the two germline ends. The CDR3 coding sequence is TGTGCCAGCAGTTTAAAGGGGGTAGGCTACACCTTC. This codes for CASSLKGVGYTF.

The chain links TRBV5-4 to TRBJ1-1; D gene uncertain. Trimming removed 1 base at V and 0 bases at J, with 10 bases between. This CDR3 comprises 15 residues. Germline loops: CDR1 SGHNT, CDR2 YYREEE (reference sequence). As DNA, the CDR3 is TGTGCCAGCAGCTTGCGTGCACTTTTGAACACTGAAGCTTTCTTT. It is translated as CASSLRALLNTEAFF.